This TCR beta chain came from a study of blood T cell repertoires in COVID-19. Across the whole study: Samples representing acute and convalescent COVID-19 were sourced from the United States, Italy and Spain.

CDR3 length equals 16 residues. Germline loops: CDR1 SEHNR, CDR2 FQNEAQ (reference sequence). V trimming: 4 bases; J trimming: 0 bases; junction bases outside the gene matches: 8. Produced via immunoSEQ multiplex PCR; TCRdb's table is partial and in-frame only. Found here are about 250,000 clones, around four fifths of them singletons; the top ten hold approximately 5.4%. This sequence originates from a man older than 75 with acute or convalescent COVID-19. The sequenced material came from peripheral blood. The J gene is TRBJ1-1, the V gene TRBV7-9, with 7 bases fitting TRBD1. CDR3 loop: CASSSNAGGVNTEAFF. CDR3 nucleotide sequence: TGTGCCAGCAGCTCAAACGCAGGGGGAGTGAACACTGAAGCTTTCTTT. Full variable domain (rest looked up from reference TRBV7-9 and TRBJ1-1): DTGVSQNPRHKITKRGQNVTFRCDPISEHNRLYWYRQTLGQGPEFLTYFQNEAQLEKSRLLSDRFSAERPKGSFSTLEIQRTEQGDSAMYLCASSSNAGGVNTEAFFGQGTRLTVV.